Following are 8 T cell receptor beta chains from one sample sequenced in a study of Graves' ophthalmopathy and Graves' hyperthyroidism. The study amplified TCR beta CDR3 regions using RNA transcripts. Scientists carried out first-round RT-PCR using HTBI primers and then a second-round multiplex PCR. TCRdb processed the multiplex PCR reads anew with MiXCR; each CDR3 protein has one entry. The sample has 560,000 or so distinct CDR3 sequences, about two fifths seen once. The specimen sequenced was peripheral blood or thyroid tissue (not recorded which). These receptor sequences come from an adult man with Graves' hyperthyroidism.

The table lists this clonotype with a few counts. The genes are TRBV19 and TRBJ2-5, with 9 bases lining up with TRBD1. The germline gives CDR1 LNHDA, CDR2 SQIVND (reference sequence). The V segment lost 7 bases and the J segment 4 bases; nucleotides outside the gene matches: 4. The CDR3 spans 13 residues. The CDR3 region is CASNTGGRETQYF. The DNA for the CDR3 is TGTGCCAGTAATACAGGGGGCCGAGAGACCCAGTACTTC.

This clonotype was counted at least ten times. J is TRBJ1-2 and V is TRBV10-3; 7 nucleotides line up with TRBD1. The trim removed 3 bases at V and 4 bases at J, leaving 8 bases unmatched. From germline, CDR1 is ENHRY and CDR2 SYGVKD. There are 15 residues in the CDR3. The CDR3 DNA reads as TGTGCCATCAGTGACATACAGGGGAAAGGCTATGGCTACACCTTC. It translates to CAISDIQGKGYGYTF.

This clonotype was counted at least ten times. This chain links TRBV24-1 with TRBJ1-1; D gene uncertain. Germline V gives CDR1 KGHDR, CDR2 SFDVKD. V gave up 3 bases and J gave up 5 bases, with 12 bases separating them. The CDR3 is 14 residues long. CDR3 region: CATSDVGVSTEAFF. The CDR3 DNA reads as TGTGCCACCAGTGATGTCGGGGTCTCGACTGAAGCTTTCTTT.

The J gene is TRBJ1-2, the V gene TRBV29-1; possibly TRBD1 for D (6 bases). This CDR3 has 9 residues. V lost 7 bases, J lost 12 bases, and 12 bases lay in between. Germline V lookup: CDR1 SQVTM, CDR2 ANQGSEA. Written as DNA, the CDR3 is TGCAGCGCCGGGACATCGAACACCTTC. Translating gives CSAGTSNTF.

This clonotype was seen repeatedly, ten times or more. The V and J genes are TRBV20-1 and TRBJ2-7, with D tentatively TRBD1 or TRBD2 (5 bases each). CDR1 is DFQATT and CDR2 is SNEGSKA in the germline V gene (reference sequence). Trimming pared 1 base from V and 4 bases from J, leaving 11 bases between. This CDR3 has 13 amino acids. The CDR3 reads CSARVRERYEQYF. The CDR3 nucleotides read TGCAGTGCTAGAGTCAGGGAGAGGTACGAGCAGTACTTC.

This clonotype was seen a few times. The V gene is TRBV15, the J gene TRBJ2-1; D remains ambiguous. The germline V gene encodes CDR1 LNHNV and CDR2 YYDKDF (reference sequence). This CDR3 spans 14 amino acids. Trimming left V 0 bases short and J 8 bases short, with 11 bases between. The CDR3 bases are TGTGCCACCAGCAGAGATGTCGCGTTTGATGAGCAGTTCTTC. This encodes CATSRDVAFDEQFF.

At least ten counts were recorded for this clonotype. The genes are TRBV7-9 and TRBJ2-5, with a weak D call TRBD1 (5 bases). Looked up from germline, CDR1 is SEHNR and CDR2 is FQNEAQ (reference sequence). Trimming removed 1 base at V and 4 bases at J, with 10 bases between. This CDR3 comprises 14 residues. The CDR3 is CASSLEGRGETQYF. DNA of the CDR3: TGTGCCAGCAGCTTAGAGGGGCGAGGAGAGACCCAGTACTTC.

This clonotype was seen repeatedly, ten times or more. The chain couples TRBV2 to TRBJ2-5, with D possibly matching TRBD1 (6 bases). The CDR3 sequence is 15 residues long. Germline values: CDR1 SNHLY, CDR2 FYNNEI. The V end was cut by 3 bases, the J end by 5 bases, with 16 bases between. In nucleotides, the CDR3 is TGTGCCAGCAGTGACATGGCAGGGGTTGAGGAGACCCAGTACTTC. Translation: CASSDMAGVEETQYF.